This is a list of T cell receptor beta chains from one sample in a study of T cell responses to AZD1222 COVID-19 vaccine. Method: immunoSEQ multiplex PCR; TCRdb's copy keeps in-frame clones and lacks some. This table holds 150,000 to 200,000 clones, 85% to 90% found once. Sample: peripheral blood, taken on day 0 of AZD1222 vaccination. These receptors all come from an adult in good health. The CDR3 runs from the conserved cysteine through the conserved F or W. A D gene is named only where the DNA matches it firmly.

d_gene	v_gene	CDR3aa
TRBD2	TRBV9	CASSLGLADPIQETQYF
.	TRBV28	CASRWEVNNGYTF
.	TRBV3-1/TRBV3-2	CASSQVEGAIYF
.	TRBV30	CAWKKGEYDTGELFF
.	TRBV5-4	CASSLGRVGTDTQYF
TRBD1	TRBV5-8	CASSFRGQDLGKLFF
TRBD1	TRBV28	CASRTGGTGTEAFF
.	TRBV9	CASSPQVEGAIQETQYF
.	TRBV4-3	CASSQGVQVFDGYTF
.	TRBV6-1	CASSEMASSNYGYTF
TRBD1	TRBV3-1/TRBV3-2	CASSRAGQGWNTGELFF
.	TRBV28	CASDGWSNQPQHF
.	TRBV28	CASSFPSAGKMQGYTF
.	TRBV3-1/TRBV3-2	CASSPQGAFGYGYTF
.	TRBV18	CASSPIAQTVYNEQFF
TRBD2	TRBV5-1	CASSFAGEAGTQYF
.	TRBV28	CASLRGAGYGYTF
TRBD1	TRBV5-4	CASSSGQGSYGYTF
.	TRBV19	CASSIVTGARTDTQYF
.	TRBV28	CASSRDLLRAEAFF
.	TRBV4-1	CASSQEGGKAPNPYEQYF
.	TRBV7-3	CASPKSAEAFF
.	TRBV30	CAWKGGYSTDTQYF
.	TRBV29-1	CSVEDRREGSYGYTF
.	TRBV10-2	CASSEGDYGYTF
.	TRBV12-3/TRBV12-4	CASSPQEYGYTF
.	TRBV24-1	CATSEHLTNQPQHF
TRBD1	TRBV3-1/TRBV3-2	CASSQDADRSGNTIYF
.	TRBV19	CASHDSHRRTYGYTF
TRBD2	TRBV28	CASSSPGGGLGTGELFF
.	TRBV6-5	CASRIGTSGREKLFF
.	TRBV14	CASSQARVGGDAFF
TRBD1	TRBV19	CASSTGTGYNEQFF
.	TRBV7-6	CASSSTQGLQNTGELFF
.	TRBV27	CASSLTGEGYTF
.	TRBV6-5	CASSYAGATEAFF
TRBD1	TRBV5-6	CASSIDRVETQYF
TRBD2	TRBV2	CASRTPERGPNTGELFF
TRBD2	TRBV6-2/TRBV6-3	CASSRRTSGTSYNEQFF
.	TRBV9	CASSVATGLNTEAFF